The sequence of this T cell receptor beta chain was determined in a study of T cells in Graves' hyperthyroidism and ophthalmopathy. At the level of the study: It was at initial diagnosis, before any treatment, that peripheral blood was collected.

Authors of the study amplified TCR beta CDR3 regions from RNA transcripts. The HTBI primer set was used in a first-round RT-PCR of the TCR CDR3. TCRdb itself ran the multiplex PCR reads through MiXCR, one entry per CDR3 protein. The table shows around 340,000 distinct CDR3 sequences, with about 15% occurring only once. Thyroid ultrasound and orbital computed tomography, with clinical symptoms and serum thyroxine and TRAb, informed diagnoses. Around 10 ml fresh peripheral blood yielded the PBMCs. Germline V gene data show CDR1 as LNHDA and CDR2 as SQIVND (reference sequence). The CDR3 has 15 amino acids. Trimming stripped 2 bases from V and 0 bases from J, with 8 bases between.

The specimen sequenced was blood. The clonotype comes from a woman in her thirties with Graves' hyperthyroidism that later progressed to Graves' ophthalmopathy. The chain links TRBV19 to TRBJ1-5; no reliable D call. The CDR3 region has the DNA TGTGCCAGTAGTATAAGTGCCTATAGCAATCAGCCCCAGCATTTT. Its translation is CASSISAYSNQPQHF. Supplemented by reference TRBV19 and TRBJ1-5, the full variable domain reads DGGITQSPKYLFRKEGQNVTLSCEQNLNHDAMYWYRQDPGQGLRLIYYSQIVNDFQKGDIAEGYSVSREKKESFPLTVTSAQKNPTAFYLCASSISAYSNQPQHFGDGTRLSIL.